This TCR beta chain was recovered during a study of identical twins. Study observations and caveats: The study reached conclusions through statistical analysis that was cross-sectional, not following the same donors. Within beta out-of-frame sequences, the excess sharing observed between twins was weaker.

This clonotype has only a few counts. Its target is not known. The germline gives CDR1 SEHNR, CDR2 FQNEAQ (reference sequence). V dropped 4 bases and J dropped 8 bases, with 14 bases sitting between them. The CDR3 runs to 13 residues. MiXCR was run by TCRdb on the 5' RACE reads, yielding one entry per CDR3 protein. The repertoire holds around 240,000 distinct CDR3 sequences, roughly 7% seen once, with 3% to 4% in the top ten. These data also featured in a second study, about yellow fever vaccine responses in identical twins.

The V call is TRBV7-9, the J call TRBJ1-2; tentative D call: TRBD1 (6 bases). The sequencing input was memory (CD45RO+) T cells sorted from blood. This TCR was sampled from a woman between 18 and 29 years old in good health. The CDR3 region has the DNA TGTGCCAGCAGCTCCCTGGGGGGGCGCGGCTACACCTTC. This gives the protein CASSSLGGRGYTF.